A single sample gave rise to the 2 T cell receptor beta chains below, sequenced in a study of response to subunit inactivated influenza vaccine. MiXCR, applied by TCRdb to the RT-PCR reads, yields one record per CDR3 protein. The sample has around 750,000 distinct CDR3 sequences; approximately 22% are singletons. The material was PBMCs from blood, obtained roughly 5 days after vaccination. These receptors originate from a man aged 50 or older who received an inactivated influenza vaccine.

This clonotype appeared a few times. The chain links TRBV12-3 or TRBV12-4 to TRBJ2-4; 8 nucleotides align to TRBD1. V trimming: 5 bases; J trimming: 1 base; junction bases outside the gene matches: 4. CDR3 length equals 15 residues. CDR3: CASSPRQGAKNIQYF. CDR3 DNA: TGTGCCAGCAGTCCACGACAGGGGGCCAAAAACATTCAGTACTTC.

V gene TRBV7-8 combines with J gene TRBJ2-1; TRBD1 matches 10 bases. The junction had 8 bases not matched to a gene; V was cut back by 5 bases and J by 7 bases. This CDR3 region has 15 residues. Germline values: CDR1 SGHVS, CDR2 FQNEAQ. The CDR3 here is CASSRGDRGGNEQFF. In DNA, the CDR3 is TGTGCCAGCAGCCGGGGGGACAGGGGTGGAAATGAGCAGTTCTTC.